This TCR beta chain derives from a study of blood T cell repertoires in COVID-19. About the study: The samples span acute and convalescent COVID-19 from the United States, Italy and Spain. Nucleic acid was either cDNA or gDNA, and it came from T cells, B-cell-depleted T cells, or PBMCs.

As handled by the study authors: Reference gene primer amplification yielded estimated nucleated cell counts. The method was immunoSEQ multiplex PCR; TCRdb's version includes in-frame clones alone and lacks a portion of them. V, J and clone size reflect that table, while D and trimming were determined from the DNA. The sample holds some 200,000 clones, around 85% seen once. V was trimmed by 2 bases and J by 5 bases, leaving 12 bases between them. Germline V CDR1 and CDR2: SNHLY, FYNNEI. The length of the CDR3 is 14 residues. Sequences were obtained from peripheral blood. The rearrangement uses TRBV2 and TRBJ2-5; no reliable D call. The TCR was taken from a woman aged 50 to 60 with acute or convalescent COVID-19. The CDR3: CASSEPGTSETQYF. DNA of the CDR3: TGTGCCAGCAGTGAACCTGGCACGTCGGAGACCCAGTACTTC.